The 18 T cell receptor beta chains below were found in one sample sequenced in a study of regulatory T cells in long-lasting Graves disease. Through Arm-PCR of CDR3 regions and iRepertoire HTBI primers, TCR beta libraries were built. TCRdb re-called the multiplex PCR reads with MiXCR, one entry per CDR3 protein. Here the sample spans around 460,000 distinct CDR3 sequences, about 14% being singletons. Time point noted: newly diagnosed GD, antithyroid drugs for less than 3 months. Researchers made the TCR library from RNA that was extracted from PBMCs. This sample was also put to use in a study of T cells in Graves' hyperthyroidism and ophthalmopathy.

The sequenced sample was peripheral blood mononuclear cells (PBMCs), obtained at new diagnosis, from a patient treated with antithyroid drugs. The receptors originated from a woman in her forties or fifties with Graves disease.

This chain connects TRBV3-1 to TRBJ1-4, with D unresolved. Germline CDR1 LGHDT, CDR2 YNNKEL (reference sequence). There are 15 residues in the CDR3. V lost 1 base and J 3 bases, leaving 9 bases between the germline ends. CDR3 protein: CASSQVGGPNEKLFF. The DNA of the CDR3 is TGTGCCAGCAGCCAAGTGGGTGGACCTAATGAAAAACTGTTTTTT.

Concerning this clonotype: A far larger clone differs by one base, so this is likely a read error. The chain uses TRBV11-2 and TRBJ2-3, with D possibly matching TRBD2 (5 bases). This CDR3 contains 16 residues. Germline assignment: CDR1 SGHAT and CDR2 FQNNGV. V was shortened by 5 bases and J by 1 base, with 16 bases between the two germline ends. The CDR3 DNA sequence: TGTGCCAGCAGCGGGTGGACTGGCGGGCGCACAGATACGCAGTATTTT. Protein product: CASSGWTGGRTDTQYF.

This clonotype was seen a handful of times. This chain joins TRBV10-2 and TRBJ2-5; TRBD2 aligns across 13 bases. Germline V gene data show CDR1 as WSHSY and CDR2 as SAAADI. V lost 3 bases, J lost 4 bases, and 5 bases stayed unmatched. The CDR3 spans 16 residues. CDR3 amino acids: CASSDRTSGRGETQYF. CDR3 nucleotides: TGCGCCAGCAGTGATAGGACTAGCGGGAGAGGAGAGACCCAGTACTTC.

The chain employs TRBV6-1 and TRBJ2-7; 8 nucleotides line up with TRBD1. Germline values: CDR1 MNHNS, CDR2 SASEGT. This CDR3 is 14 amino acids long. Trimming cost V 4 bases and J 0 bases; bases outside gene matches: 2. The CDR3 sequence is CASSGQGYSYEQYF. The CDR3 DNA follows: TGTGCCAGCAGTGGACAGGGGTACTCCTACGAGCAGTACTTC.

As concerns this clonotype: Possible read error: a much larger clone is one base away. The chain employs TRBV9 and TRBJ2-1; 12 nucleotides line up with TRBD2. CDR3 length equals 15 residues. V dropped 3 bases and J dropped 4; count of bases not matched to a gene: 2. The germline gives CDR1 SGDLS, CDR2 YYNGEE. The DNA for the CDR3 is TGTGCCAGCAGCGGGACTAGCGGGAATTACAATGAGCAGTTCTTC. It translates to CASSGTSGNYNEQFF.

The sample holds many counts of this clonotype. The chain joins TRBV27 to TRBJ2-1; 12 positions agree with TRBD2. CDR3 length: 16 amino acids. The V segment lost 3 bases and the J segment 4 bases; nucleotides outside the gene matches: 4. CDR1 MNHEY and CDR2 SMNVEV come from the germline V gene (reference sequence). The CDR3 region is CASSFATSGSYNEQFF. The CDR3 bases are TGTGCCAGCAGTTTCGCGACTAGCGGGAGTTACAATGAGCAGTTCTTC.

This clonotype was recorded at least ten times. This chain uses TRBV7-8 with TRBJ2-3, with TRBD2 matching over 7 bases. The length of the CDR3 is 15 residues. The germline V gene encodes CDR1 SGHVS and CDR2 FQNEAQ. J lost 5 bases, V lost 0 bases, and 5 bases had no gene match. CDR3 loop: CASSLARVAGDTQYF. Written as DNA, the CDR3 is TGTGCCAGCAGCTTAGCGCGAGTAGCGGGAGATACGCAGTATTTT.

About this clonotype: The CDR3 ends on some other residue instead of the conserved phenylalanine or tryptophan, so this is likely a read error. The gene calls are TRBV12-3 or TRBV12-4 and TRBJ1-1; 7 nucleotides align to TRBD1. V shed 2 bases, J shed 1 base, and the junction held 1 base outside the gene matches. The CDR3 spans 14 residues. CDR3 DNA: TGTGCCAGCAGTTTACGGACAGGGAACACTGAAGCTTTCTCT. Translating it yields CASSLRTGNTEAFS.

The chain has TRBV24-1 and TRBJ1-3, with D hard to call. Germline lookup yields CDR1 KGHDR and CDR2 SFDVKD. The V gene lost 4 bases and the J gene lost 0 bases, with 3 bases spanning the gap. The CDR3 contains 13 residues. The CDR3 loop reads CATSETSGNTIYF. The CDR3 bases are TGTGCCACCAGTGAGACCTCTGGAAACACCATATATTTT.

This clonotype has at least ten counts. The CDR3: CASSLQGEDTEAFF. In DNA form, the CDR3 reads TGTGCCAGCAGCTTACAGGGGGAAGACACTGAAGCTTTCTTT. The chain couples TRBV11-2 to TRBJ1-1; 7 bases match TRBD1. V shed 2 bases, J shed 3 bases, and the junction held 3 bases outside the gene matches. Germline CDR1 is SGHAT and CDR2 is FQNNGV. The CDR3 extends over 14 amino acids.

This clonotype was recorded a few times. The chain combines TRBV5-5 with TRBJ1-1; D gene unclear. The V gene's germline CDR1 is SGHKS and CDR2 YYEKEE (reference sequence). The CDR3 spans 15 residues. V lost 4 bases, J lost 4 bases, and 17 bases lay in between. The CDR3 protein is CASSNAGPTSTEAFF. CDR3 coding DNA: TGTGCCAGCAGCAACGCCGGCCCCACCTCCACTGAAGCTTTCTTT.

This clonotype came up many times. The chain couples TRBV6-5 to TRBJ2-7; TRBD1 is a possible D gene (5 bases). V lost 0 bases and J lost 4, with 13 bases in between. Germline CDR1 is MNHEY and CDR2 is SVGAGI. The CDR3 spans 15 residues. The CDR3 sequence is CASSYSSDREYEQYF. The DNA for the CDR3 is TGTGCCAGCAGTTACTCGAGTGACAGAGAGTACGAGCAGTACTTC.

CDR3 loop: CSAPTLGGEHETQYF. As DNA, the CDR3 is TGCAGTGCGCCCACTCTGGGCGGGGAACATGAGACCCAGTACTTC. The chain links TRBV20-1 to TRBJ2-5; D is possibly TRBD2 (6 bases). Germline CDR1 DFQATT, CDR2 SNEGSKA (reference sequence). Trimming took off 6 bases at V and 5 bases at J, with 22 bases between the two ends. The CDR3 spans 15 residues.

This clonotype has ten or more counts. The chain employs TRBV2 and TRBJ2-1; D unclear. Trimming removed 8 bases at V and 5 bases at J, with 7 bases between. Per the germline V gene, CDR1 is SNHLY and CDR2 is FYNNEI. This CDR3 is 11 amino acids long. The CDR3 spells CASQIHNEQFF. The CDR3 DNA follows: TGTGCCAGCCAGATCCACAATGAGCAGTTCTTC.

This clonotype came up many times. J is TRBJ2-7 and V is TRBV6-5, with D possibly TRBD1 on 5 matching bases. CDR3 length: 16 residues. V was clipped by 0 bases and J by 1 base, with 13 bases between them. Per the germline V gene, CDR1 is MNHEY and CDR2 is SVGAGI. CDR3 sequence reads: CASSYSTASRSYEQYF. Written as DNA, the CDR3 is TGTGCCAGCAGTTACTCGACAGCCTCAAGGTCCTACGAGCAGTACTTC.

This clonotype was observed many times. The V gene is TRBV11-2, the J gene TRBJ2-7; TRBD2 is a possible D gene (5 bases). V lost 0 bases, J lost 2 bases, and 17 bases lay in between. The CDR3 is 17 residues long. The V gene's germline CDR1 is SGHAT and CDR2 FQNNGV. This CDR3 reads CASSLETHSASPYEQYF. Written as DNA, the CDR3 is TGTGCCAGCAGCTTAGAAACTCATAGCGCCAGTCCCTACGAGCAGTACTTC.

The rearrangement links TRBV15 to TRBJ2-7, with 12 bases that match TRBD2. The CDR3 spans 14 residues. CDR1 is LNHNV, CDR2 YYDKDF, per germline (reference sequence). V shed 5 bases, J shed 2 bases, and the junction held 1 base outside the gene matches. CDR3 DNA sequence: TGTGCCACCAGCCTAGCGGGAGGGGCCTACGAGCAGTACTTC. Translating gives CATSLAGGAYEQYF.

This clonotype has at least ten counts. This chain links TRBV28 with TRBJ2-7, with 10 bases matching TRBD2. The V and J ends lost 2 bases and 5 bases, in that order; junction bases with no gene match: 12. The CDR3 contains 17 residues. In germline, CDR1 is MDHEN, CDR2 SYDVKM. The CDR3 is CASSLSRASGSLNEQYF. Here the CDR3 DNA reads TGTGCCAGCAGTTTAAGTCGGGCTAGCGGGAGTTTGAACGAGCAGTACTTC.